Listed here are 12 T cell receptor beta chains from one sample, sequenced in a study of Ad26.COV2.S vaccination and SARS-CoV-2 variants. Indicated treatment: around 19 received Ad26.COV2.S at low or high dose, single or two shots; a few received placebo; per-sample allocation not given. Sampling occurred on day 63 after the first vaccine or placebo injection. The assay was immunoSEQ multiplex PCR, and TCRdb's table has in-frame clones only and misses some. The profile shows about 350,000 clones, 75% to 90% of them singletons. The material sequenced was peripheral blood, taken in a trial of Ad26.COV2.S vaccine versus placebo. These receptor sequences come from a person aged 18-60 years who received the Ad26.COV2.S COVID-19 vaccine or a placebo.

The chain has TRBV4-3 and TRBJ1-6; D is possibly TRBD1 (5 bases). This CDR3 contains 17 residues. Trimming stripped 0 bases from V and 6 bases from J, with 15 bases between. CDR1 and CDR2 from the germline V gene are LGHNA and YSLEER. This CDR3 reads CASSQDPPGQGNSPLHF. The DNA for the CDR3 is TGCGCCAGCAGCCAAGATCCTCCCGGCCAGGGTAATTCACCCCTCCACTTT.

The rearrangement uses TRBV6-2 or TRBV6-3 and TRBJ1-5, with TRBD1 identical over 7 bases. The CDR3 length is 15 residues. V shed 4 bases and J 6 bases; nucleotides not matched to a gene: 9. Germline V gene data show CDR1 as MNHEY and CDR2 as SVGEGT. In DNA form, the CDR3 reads TGTGCCAGCAGTTCCCGGCGGGACAGAGCTCAGCCCCAGCATTTT. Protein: CASSSRRDRAQPQHF.

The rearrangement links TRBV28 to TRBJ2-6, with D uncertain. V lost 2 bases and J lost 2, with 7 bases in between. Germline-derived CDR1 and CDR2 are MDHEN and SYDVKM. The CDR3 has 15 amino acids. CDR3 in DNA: TGTGCCAGCAGTTTAGGGGTACCTGGGGCCAACGTCCTGACTTTC. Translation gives CASSLGVPGANVLTF.

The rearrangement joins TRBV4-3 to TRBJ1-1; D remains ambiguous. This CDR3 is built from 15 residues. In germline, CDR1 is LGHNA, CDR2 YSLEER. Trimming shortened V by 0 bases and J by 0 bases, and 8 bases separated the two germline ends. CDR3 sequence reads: CASSQDRQLNTEAFF. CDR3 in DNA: TGCGCCAGCAGCCAAGACCGGCAGCTGAACACTGAAGCTTTCTTT.

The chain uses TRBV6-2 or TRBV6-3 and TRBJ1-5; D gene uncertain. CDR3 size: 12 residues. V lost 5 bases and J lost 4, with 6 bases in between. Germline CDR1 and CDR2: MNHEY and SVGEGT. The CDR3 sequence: CASSARNQPQHF. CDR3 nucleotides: TGTGCCAGCAGTGCCCGAAATCAGCCCCAGCATTTT.

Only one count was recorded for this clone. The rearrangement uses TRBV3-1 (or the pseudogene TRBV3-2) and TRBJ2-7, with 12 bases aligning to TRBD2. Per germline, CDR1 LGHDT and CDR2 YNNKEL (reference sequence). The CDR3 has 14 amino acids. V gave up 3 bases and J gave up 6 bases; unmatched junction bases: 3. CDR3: CASSQTSGSAEQYF. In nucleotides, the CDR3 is TGTGCCAGCAGCCAGACTAGCGGGAGTGCCGAGCAGTACTTC.

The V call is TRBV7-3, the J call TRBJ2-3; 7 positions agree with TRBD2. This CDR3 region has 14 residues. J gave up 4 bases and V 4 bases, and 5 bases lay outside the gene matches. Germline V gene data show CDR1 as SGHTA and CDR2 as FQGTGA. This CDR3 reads CASSSAGDADTQYF. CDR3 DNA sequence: TGTGCCAGCAGCTCCGCGGGAGACGCAGATACGCAGTATTTT.

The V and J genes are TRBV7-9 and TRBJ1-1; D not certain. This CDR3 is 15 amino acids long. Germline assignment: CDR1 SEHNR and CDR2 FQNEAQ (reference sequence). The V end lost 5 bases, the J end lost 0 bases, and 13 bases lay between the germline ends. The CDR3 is CASSPAKQMNTEAFF. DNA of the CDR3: TGTGCCAGCAGCCCCGCCAAACAGATGAACACTGAAGCTTTCTTT.

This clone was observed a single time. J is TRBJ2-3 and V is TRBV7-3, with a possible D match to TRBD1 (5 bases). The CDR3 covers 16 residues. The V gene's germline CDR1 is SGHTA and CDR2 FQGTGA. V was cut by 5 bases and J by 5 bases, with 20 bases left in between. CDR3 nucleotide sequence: TGTGCCAGCAGCCCCCCCGAGGCTTTAAGGGGAGATACGCAGTATTTT. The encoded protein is CASSPPEALRGDTQYF.

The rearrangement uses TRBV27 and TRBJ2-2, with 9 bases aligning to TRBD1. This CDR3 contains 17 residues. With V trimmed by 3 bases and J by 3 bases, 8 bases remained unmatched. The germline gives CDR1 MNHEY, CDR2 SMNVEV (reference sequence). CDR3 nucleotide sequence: TGTGCCAGCAGTTTCTCCTTCACAGGGGGCGACACCGGGGAGCTGTTTTTT. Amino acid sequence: CASSFSFTGGDTGELFF.

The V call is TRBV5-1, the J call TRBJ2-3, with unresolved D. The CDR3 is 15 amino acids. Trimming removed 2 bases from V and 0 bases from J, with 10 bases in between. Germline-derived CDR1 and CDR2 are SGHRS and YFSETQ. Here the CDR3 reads CASSFQSPSTDTQYF. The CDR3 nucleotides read TGCGCCAGCAGCTTTCAGAGTCCTAGCACAGATACGCAGTATTTT.

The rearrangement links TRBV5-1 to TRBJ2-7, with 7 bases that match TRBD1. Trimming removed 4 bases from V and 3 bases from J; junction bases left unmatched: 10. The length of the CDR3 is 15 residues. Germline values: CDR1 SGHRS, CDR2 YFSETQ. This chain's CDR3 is CASSLGQDWGYEQYF. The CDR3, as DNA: TGCGCCAGCAGCCTCGGACAGGACTGGGGCTACGAGCAGTACTTC. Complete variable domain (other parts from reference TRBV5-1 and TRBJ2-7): KAGVTQTPRYLIKTRGQQVTLSCSPISGHRSVSWYQQTPGQGLQFLFEYFSETQRNKGNFPGRFSGRQFSNSRSEMNVSTLELGDSALYLCASSLGQDWGYEQYFGPGTRLTVT.